This TCR beta chain appears in the sequencing data of a study of T cell responses to AZD1222 COVID-19 vaccine. Of note for this clone: What it binds is not known.

Notes on the study in general: Spike-specific TCR breadth and depth went up after people got two AZD1222 doses. Donors were chiefly white British, with a greater number of females, and clonal diversity was perhaps underestimated.

Assay used: immunoSEQ multiplex PCR; TCRdb lists only in-frame clones, some missing. This sample has 190,000 or so clones, with 93% found just once. Second-dose intervals of approximately 4 or approximately 12 weeks were pooled. CDR1 and CDR2 (germline): SGHRS, YFSETQ. The CDR3 has 15 amino acids. V was pared by 3 bases and J by 5 bases, with 3 bases of the junction left unmatched. The chain employs TRBV5-1 and TRBJ2-3; 13 bases fit TRBD2. The sequencing used peripheral blood, collected 28 days after the second AZD1222 dose. The sequence was collected from an adult who received the AZD1222 COVID-19 vaccine. The CDR3 here is CASSWTSGGGDTQYF. The CDR3 DNA reads as TGCGCCAGCAGCTGGACTAGCGGGGGTGGAGATACGCAGTATTTT.